One and the same sample provided the 9 T cell receptor beta chains below, sequenced in a study of blood T cell repertoires in COVID-19. Clones were read by immunoSEQ multiplex PCR, and TCRdb kept only the in-frame ones, dropping some. The sample consists of some 140,000 clones, around 80% of them appearing once. The sequencing input was peripheral blood. These TCRs come from a man aged 60 to 75 with acute or convalescent COVID-19.

The rearrangement uses TRBV24-1 and TRBJ2-7; no clear D. Trimming removed 3 bases at V and 3 bases at J, with 2 bases between. Germline V CDR1 and CDR2: KGHDR, SFDVKD. CDR3 length: 11 residues. CDR3 in DNA: TGTGCCACCAGTGATCACTACGAGCAGTACTTC. It codes for CATSDHYEQYF.

V usage is TRBV19 and J usage is TRBJ1-5, with TRBD1 matching 9 bases. V was pared by 6 bases and J by 4 bases, with 10 bases of the junction left unmatched. Germline CDR1 is LNHDA and CDR2 is SQIVND (reference sequence). CDR3 length equals 16 residues. Here the CDR3 DNA reads TGTGCCAGTAGAGATCCCGGGACAGGGCGAAATCAGCCCCAGCATTTT. Translating gives CASRDPGTGRNQPQHF.

This clone was counted once. This chain connects TRBV3-1 (or the pseudogene TRBV3-2) to TRBJ2-2; tentative D call: TRBD1 (6 bases). Germline lookup yields CDR1 LGHDT and CDR2 YNNKEL (reference sequence). The germline V and J ends were trimmed by 6 bases and 7 bases, with 15 bases remaining between them. The CDR3 sequence is 14 residues long. The CDR3 reads CASSLQGMGGELFF. For the CDR3, the DNA is TGTGCCAGCAGTTTACAGGGTATGGGCGGGGAGCTGTTTTTT.

This clone appeared a few times. The chain combines TRBV2 with TRBJ1-5; D gene uncertain. Germline V lookup: CDR1 SNHLY, CDR2 FYNNEI. The germline V and J ends were trimmed by 4 bases and 3 bases, with 7 bases remaining between them. CDR3 length equals 13 residues. The DNA for the CDR3 is TGTGCCAGCAGTGGGAGTTACAATCAGCCCCAGCATTTT. Translated: CASSGSYNQPQHF.

The rearrangement joins TRBV5-8 to TRBJ2-7; 11 bases map to TRBD2. The CDR3 totals 14 residues. V lost 5 bases to trimming and J lost 6 bases; unmatched junction nucleotides: 7. Germline lookup yields CDR1 SGHTS and CDR2 YDEGEE. CDR3 sequence reads: CASRRIAGGREQYF. CDR3 sequence (DNA): TGTGCCAGCAGAAGAATAGCGGGAGGGCGCGAGCAGTACTTC.

The CDR3 sequence is CASSLAGPQNTEAFF. CDR3 nucleotide sequence: TGTGCCAGCAGTTTAGCTGGCCCGCAGAACACTGAAGCTTTCTTT. The chain employs TRBV28 and TRBJ1-1; the D is unclear. The CDR3 runs to 15 residues. With 2 bases removed from V and 1 base from J, the gap between germline ends came to 11 bases. Germline CDR1 reads MDHEN; CDR2 reads SYDVKM.

The chain couples TRBV5-5 to TRBJ2-1; D gene uncertain. Trimming shortened V by 6 bases and J by 1 base, and 14 bases separated the two germline ends. Germline V CDR1 and CDR2: SGHKS, YYEKEE (reference sequence). The CDR3 is 15 amino acids. The CDR3, as DNA: TGTGCCAGCACCCTTGTCCGGAGTTCCTACAATGAGCAGTTCTTC. It is translated as CASTLVRSSYNEQFF.

This chain joins TRBV28 and TRBJ1-4; D uncertain. CDR3 length: 16 residues. Trimming stripped 1 base from V and 0 bases from J, with 9 bases between. The germline V gene has CDR1 MDHEN and CDR2 SYDVKM. The CDR3 loop is CASSLFFPATNEKLFF. The DNA of the CDR3 is TGTGCCAGCAGTTTATTTTTCCCAGCAACTAATGAAAAACTGTTTTTT.

V and J are TRBV20-1 and TRBJ2-1; TRBD2 matches at 11 bases. Germline-derived CDR1 and CDR2 are DFQATT and SNEGSKA (reference sequence). There are 16 residues in the CDR3. V dropped 3 bases and J dropped 2; count of bases not matched to a gene: 6. For the CDR3, the DNA is TGCAGTGCTAGTAGGCTAGCGGGAGGTACCTACAATGAGCAGTTCTTC. As protein: CSASRLAGGTYNEQFF.